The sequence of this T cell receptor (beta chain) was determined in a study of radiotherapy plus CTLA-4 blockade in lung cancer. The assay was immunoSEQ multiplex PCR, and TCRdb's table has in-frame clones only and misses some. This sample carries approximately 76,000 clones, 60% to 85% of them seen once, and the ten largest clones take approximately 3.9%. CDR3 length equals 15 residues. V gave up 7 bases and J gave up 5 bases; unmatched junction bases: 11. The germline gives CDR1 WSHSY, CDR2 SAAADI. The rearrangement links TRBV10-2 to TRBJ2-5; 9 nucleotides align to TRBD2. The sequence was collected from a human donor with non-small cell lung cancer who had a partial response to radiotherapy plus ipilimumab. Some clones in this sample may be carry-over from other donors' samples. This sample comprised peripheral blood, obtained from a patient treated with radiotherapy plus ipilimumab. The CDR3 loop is CASTEIAGVKETQYF. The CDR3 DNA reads TGCGCCAGCACCGAAATAGCGGGAGTTAAGGAGACCCAGTACTTC.